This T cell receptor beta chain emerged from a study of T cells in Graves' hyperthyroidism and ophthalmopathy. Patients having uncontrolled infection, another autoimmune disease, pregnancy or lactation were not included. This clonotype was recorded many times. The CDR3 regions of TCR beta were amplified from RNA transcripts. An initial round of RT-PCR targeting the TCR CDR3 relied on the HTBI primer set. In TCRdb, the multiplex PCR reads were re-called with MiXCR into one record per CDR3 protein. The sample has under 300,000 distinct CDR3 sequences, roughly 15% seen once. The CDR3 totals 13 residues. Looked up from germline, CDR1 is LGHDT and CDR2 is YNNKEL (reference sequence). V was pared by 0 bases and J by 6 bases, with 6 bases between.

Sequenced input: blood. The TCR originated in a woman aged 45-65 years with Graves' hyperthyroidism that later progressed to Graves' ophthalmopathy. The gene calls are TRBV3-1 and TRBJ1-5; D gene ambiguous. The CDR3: CASSQDTSQPQHF. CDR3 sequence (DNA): TGTGCCAGCAGCCAAGATACGAGTCAGCCCCAGCATTTT.